This T cell receptor beta chain is from a study of shared clonotypes between healthy human individuals. In the study overall: The donor group consisted of a couple of women and a few men, aged 18 to 49. Regarding the study as a whole: Naive CD4 clonotype sharing across several donors was approximately 5%. Some clonotypes were shared by all four sorted-subset donors, while others were not shared. The non-shared ones had lower generation probabilities than the shared ones.

About this clone: Its antigen is not identified.

Assay used: immunoSEQ multiplex PCR; TCRdb lists only in-frame clones, some missing. Seen here are about 1.4 million clones, around 95% observed once, and the top ten hold approximately 1%. The CDR3 extends over 15 amino acids. Per germline, CDR1 SGHNT and CDR2 YYREEE (reference sequence). With 9 bases clipped from V and 3 bases from J, the junction kept 10 bases outside the gene matches. J is TRBJ2-1 and V is TRBV5-4; 9 bases agree with TRBD1. Sequences were obtained from naive CD4+ T cells sorted from blood. The subset was: CD45RA+ positively selected. The source is a man aged 25 to 40 in good health. The CDR3 loop is CATQTGTGSYNEQFF. CDR3 in DNA: TGTGCCACCCAGACCGGGACAGGGAGCTACAATGAGCAGTTCTTC.